These 2 T cell receptor beta chains were all obtained from the same sample, sequenced in a study of Graves' ophthalmopathy and Graves' hyperthyroidism. RNA transcripts yielded amplified TCR beta CDR3 regions. First-round RT-PCR employed HTBI primers, with a second-round multiplex PCR after it. TCRdb passed the multiplex PCR reads through MiXCR, listing each CDR3 protein once. The repertoire includes 1 million to 1.3 million distinct CDR3 sequences, roughly 35% of them detected once, and approximately 12% sits in the top ten. Sequencing was carried out using peripheral blood or thyroid tissue (not recorded which). Every receptor here comes from an adult man with Graves' hyperthyroidism.

The chain joins TRBV29-1 to TRBJ2-5; 8 bases fit TRBD2. J was trimmed by 3 bases and V by 8 bases; bases with no gene match: 8. Looked up from germline, CDR1 is SQVTM and CDR2 is ANQGSEA. The CDR3 covers 13 residues. DNA of the CDR3: TGCAGCAGTGAGACAGCGGGGGAAGAGACCCAGTACTTC. This gives the protein CSSETAGEETQYF.

This sequence joins TRBV25-1 and TRBJ1-2; no definite D call. The germline CDR1 and CDR2 sequences are MGHDK and SYGVNS. The CDR3 runs 15 residues. V dropped 1 base and J dropped 2 bases, with 11 bases sitting between them. The CDR3 region has the DNA TGTGCCAGCAGTGAATTTTCCGGTTTAAACTATGGCTACACCTTC. The encoded protein is CASSEFSGLNYGYTF.